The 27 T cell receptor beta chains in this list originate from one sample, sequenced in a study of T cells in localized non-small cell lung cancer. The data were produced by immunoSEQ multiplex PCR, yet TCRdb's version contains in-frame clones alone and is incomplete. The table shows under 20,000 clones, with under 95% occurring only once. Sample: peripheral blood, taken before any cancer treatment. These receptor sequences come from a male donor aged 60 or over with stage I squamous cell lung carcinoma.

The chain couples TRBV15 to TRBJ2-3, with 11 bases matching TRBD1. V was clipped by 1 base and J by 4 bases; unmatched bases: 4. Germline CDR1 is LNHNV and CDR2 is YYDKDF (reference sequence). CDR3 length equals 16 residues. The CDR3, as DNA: TGTGCCACCAGCAGAGGCCCGGGACAGGGGGCAGATACGCAGTATTTT. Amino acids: CATSRGPGQGADTQYF.

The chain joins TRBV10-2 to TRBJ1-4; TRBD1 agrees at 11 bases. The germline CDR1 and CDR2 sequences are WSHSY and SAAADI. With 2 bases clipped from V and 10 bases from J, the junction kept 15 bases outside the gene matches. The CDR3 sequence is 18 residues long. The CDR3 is CASSEAWTGGFITRKLFF. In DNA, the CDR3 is TGCGCCAGCAGTGAGGCATGGACAGGGGGCTTTATTACGAGAAAACTGTTTTTT.

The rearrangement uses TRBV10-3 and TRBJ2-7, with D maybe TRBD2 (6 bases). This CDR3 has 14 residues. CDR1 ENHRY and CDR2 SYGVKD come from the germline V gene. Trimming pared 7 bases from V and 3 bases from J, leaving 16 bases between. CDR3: CAINPGLALYEQYF. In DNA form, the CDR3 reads TGTGCCATCAACCCGGGACTTGCCCTCTACGAGCAGTACTTC.

The CDR3 is CASSPLALEAYEQYF. DNA for the CDR3: TGTGCCAGCAGTCCACTAGCATTGGAAGCCTACGAGCAGTACTTC. This sequence joins TRBV28 and TRBJ2-7; perhaps TRBD2 as D (6 bases). Germline CDR1 reads MDHEN; CDR2 reads SYDVKM. The CDR3 totals 15 residues. V was cut by 5 bases and J by 2 bases, with 16 bases left in between.

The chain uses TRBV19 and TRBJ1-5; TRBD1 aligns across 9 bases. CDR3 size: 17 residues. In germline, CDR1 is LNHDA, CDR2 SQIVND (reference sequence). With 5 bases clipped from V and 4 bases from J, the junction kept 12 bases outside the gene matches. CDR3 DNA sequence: TGTGCCAGTAGTTCCCCCAGATCGGGACAGGGAAATCAGCCCCAGCATTTT. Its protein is CASSSPRSGQGNQPQHF.

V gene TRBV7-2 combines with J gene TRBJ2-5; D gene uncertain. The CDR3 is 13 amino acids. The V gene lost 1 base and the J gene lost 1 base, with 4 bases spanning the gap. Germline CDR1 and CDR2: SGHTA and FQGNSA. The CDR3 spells CASSLGPQETQYF. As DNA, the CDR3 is TGTGCCAGCAGCTTAGGACCCCAAGAGACCCAGTACTTC. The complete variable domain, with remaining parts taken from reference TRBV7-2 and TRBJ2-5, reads GAGVSQSPSNKVTEKGKDVELRCDPISGHTALYWYRQSLGQGLEFLIYFQGNSAPDKSGLPSDRFSAERTGGSVSTLTIQRTQQEDSAVYLCASSLGPQETQYFGPGTRLLVL.

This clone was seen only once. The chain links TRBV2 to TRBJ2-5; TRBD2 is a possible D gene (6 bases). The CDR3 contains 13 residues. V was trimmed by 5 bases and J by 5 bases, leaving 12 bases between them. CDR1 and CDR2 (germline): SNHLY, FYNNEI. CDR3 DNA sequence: TGTGCCAGCAGTCGGGACTCCCCGGAGACCCAGTACTTC. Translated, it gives CASSRDSPETQYF. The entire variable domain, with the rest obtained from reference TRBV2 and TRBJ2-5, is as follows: EPEVTQTPSHQVTQMGQEVILRCVPISNHLYFYWYRQILGQKVEFLVSFYNNEISEKSEIFDDQFSVERPDGSNFTLKIRSTKLEDSAMYFCASSRDSPETQYFGPGTRLLVL.

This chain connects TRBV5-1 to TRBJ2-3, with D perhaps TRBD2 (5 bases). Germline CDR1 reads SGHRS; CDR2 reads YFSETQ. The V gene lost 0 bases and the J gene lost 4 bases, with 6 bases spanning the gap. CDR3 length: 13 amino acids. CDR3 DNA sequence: TGCGCCAGCAGCTTGGAGCGGCCAGATACGCAGTATTTT. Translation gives CASSLERPDTQYF.

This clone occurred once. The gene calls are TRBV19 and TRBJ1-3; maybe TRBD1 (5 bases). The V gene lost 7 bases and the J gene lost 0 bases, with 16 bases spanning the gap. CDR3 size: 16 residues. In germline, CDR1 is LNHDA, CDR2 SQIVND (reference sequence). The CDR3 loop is CASTTGPAASGNTIYF. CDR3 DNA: TGTGCCAGTACCACAGGTCCGGCAGCCTCTGGAAACACCATATATTTT.

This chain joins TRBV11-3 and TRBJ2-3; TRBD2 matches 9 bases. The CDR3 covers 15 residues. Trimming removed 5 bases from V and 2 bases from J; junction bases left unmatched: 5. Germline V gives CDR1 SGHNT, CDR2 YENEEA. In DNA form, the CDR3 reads TGTGCCAGCAGCCCCGGGACTAGCCACACAGATACGCAGTATTTT. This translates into CASSPGTSHTDTQYF.

Written as DNA, the CDR3 is TGTGCCAGCAGTTCACTAGCGGGAGGCCTCCTTAGCTCCTACGAGCAGTACTTC. Protein product: CASSSLAGGLLSSYEQYF. V gene TRBV28 combines with J gene TRBJ2-7; TRBD2 matches 12 bases. The CDR3 contains 18 residues. V trimming: 4 bases; J trimming: 0 bases; junction bases outside the gene matches: 10. In germline, CDR1 is MDHEN, CDR2 SYDVKM. The entire variable domain, with the rest obtained from reference TRBV28 and TRBJ2-7, is as follows: DVKVTQSSRYLVKRTGEKVFLECVQDMDHENMFWYRQDPGLGLRLIYFSYDVKMKEKGDIPEGYSVSREKKERFSLILESASTNQTSMYLCASSSLAGGLLSSYEQYFGPGTRLTVT.

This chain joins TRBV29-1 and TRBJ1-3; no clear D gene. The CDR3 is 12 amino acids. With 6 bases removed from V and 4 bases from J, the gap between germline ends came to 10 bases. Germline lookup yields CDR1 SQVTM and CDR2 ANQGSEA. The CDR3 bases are TGCAGCGTCGCCCGGGAAGGAAACACCATATATTTT. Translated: CSVAREGNTIYF.

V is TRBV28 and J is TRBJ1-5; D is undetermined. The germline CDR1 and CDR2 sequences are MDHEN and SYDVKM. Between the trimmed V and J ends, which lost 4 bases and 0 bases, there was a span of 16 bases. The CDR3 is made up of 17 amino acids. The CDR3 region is CASSSPPPWYSNQPQHF. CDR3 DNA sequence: TGTGCCAGCAGTTCTCCCCCCCCATGGTATAGCAATCAGCCCCAGCATTTT.

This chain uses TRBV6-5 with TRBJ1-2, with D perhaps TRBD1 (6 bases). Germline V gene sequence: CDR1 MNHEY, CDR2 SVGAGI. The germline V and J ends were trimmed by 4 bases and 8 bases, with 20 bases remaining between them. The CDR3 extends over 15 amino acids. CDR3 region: CASSSHGGRGLGYTF. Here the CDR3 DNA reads TGTGCCAGCAGTTCGCACGGGGGGCGAGGGCTCGGCTACACCTTC.

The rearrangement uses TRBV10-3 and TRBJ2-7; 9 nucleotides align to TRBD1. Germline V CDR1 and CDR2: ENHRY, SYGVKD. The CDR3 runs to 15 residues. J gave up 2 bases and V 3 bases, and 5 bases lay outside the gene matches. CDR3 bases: TGTGCCATCAGTGAAGGGACAGGGATTACCTACGAGCAGTACTTC. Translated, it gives CAISEGTGITYEQYF.

The CDR3 DNA sequence: TGCGCCAGCAGCTTCCACTTAGGGGGCAAGGGGGACACCATATATTTT. Its protein product is CASSFHLGGKGDTIYF. V usage is TRBV5-1 and J usage is TRBJ1-3; 7 bases are a match to TRBD1. V dropped 2 bases and J dropped 8; count of bases not matched to a gene: 13. Germline V gene sequence: CDR1 SGHRS, CDR2 YFSETQ. CDR3 size: 16 residues.

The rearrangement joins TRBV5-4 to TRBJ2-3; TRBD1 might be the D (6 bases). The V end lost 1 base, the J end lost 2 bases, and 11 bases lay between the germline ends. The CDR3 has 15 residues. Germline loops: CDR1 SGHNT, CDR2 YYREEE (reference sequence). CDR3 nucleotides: TGTGCCAGCAGCTTGAGGGACACAAACACAGATACGCAGTATTTT. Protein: CASSLRDTNTDTQYF.

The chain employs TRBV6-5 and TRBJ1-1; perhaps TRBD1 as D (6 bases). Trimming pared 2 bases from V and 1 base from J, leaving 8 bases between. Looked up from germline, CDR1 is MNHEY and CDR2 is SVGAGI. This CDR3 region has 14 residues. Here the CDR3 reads CASSYDRSNTEAFF. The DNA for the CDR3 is TGTGCCAGCAGTTACGACAGGTCGAACACTGAAGCTTTCTTT.

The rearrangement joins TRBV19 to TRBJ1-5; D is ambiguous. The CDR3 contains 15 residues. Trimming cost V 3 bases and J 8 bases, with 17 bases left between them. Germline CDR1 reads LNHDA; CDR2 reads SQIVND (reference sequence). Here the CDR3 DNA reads TGTGCCAGTAGTATGCTCCGACCCGACGGCAAGCCCCAGCATTTT. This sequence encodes CASSMLRPDGKPQHF.

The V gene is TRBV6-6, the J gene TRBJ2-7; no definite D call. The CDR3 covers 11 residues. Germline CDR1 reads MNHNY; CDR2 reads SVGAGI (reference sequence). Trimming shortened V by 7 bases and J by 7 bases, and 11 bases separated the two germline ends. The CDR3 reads CASKETREQYF. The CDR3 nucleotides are TGTGCCAGCAAGGAGACGAGAGAGCAGTACTTC.

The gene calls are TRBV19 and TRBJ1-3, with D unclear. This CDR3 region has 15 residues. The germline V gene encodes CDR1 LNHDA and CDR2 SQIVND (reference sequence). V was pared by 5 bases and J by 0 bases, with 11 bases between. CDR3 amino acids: CASSQGGLSGNTIYF. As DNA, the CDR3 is TGTGCCAGTAGTCAAGGCGGGCTCTCTGGAAACACCATATATTTT.

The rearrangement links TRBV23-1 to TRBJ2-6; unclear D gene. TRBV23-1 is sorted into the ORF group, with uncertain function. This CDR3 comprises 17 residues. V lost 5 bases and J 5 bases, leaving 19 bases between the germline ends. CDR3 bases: TGCGCCAGCAGTGGGTGCCCGCAACAAAGTCGGGCCAACGTCCTGACTTTC. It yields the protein CASSGCPQQSRANVLTF.

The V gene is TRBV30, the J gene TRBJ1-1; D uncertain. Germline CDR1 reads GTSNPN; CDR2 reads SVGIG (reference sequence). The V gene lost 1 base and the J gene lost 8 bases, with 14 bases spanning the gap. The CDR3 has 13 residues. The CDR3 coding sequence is TGTGCCTGGAGTGCCGAAGGGTATAGGGAAGCTTTCTTT. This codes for CAWSAEGYREAFF.

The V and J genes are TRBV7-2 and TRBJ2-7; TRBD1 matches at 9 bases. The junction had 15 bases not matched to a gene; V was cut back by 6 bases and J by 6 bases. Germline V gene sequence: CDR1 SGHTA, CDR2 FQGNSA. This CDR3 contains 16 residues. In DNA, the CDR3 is TGTGCCAGCAGGAAGGGGGAGGGACAGGGAACACCCGAGCAGTACTTC. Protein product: CASRKGEGQGTPEQYF. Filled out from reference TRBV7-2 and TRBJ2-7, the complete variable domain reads GAGVSQSPSNKVTEKGKDVELRCDPISGHTALYWYRQSLGQGLEFLIYFQGNSAPDKSGLPSDRFSAERTGGSVSTLTIQRTQQEDSAVYLCASRKGEGQGTPEQYFGPGTRLTVT.

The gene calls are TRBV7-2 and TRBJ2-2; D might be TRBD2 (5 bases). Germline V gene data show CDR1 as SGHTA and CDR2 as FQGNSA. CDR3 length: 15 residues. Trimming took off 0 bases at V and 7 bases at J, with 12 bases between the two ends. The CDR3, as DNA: TGTGCCAGCAGCTTAGCGTCCGCGGCGGGCGGGGAGCTGTTTTTT. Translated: CASSLASAAGGELFF. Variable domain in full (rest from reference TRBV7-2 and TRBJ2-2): GAGVSQSPSNKVTEKGKDVELRCDPISGHTALYWYRQSLGQGLEFLIYFQGNSAPDKSGLPSDRFSAERTGGSVSTLTIQRTQQEDSAVYLCASSLASAAGGELFFGEGSRLTVL.

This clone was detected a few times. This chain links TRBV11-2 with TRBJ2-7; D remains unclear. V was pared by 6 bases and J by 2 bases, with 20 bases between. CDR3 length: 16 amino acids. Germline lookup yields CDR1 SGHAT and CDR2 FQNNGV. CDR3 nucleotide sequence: TGTGCCAGCAGGTCCCCGCGTGATAACAGACCCTACGAGCAGTACTTC. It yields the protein CASRSPRDNRPYEQYF.

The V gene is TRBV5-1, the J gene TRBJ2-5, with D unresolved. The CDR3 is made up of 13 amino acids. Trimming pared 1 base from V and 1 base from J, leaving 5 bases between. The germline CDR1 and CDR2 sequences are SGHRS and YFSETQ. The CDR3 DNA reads TGCGCCAGCAGCTTGCAGCTCCAAGAGACCCAGTACTTC. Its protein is CASSLQLQETQYF.